Presented here are 7 T cell receptor beta chains from one specimen sequenced in a study of blood T cell repertoires in COVID-19 (dated by TCRdb to 2018 to 2020). The method was the immunoSEQ multiplex PCR assay. In TCRdb, the immuneACCESS table is reduced to in-frame sequences with V and J assigned. These tables do not hold every clone; where another copy was compared, an unresolved V gene accounts for under half, and the others remain unexplained. The sample table lists about 360,000 clones, roughly 80% of them with a count of one. The ten largest clones add up to more than 1% of the sample. The sample comprised peripheral blood. Receptors were obtained from a human donor with acute or convalescent COVID-19. The donor label of this sample is uncertain.

The chain joins TRBV5-1 to TRBJ1-2; possibly TRBD1 for D (5 bases). The CDR3 loop spans 14 amino acids. Between the trimmed V and J ends, which lost 0 bases and 3 bases, there was a span of 9 bases. The germline V gene encodes CDR1 SGHRS and CDR2 YFSETQ. CDR3 nucleotide sequence: TGCGCCAGCAGCTTGGCTCCCAGGGACTATGGCTACACCTTC. Protein product: CASSLAPRDYGYTF. Supplemented by reference TRBV5-1 and TRBJ1-2, the full variable domain reads KAGVTQTPRYLIKTRGQQVTLSCSPISGHRSVSWYQQTPGQGLQFLFEYFSETQRNKGNFPGRFSGRQFSNSRSEMNVSTLELGDSALYLCASSLAPRDYGYTFGSGTRLTVV.

The chain employs TRBV10-3 and TRBJ1-4, with 9 bases fitting TRBD1. The CDR3 is 15 residues long. Germline CDR1 is ENHRY and CDR2 is SYGVKD. Trimming removed 6 bases from V and 5 bases from J; junction bases left unmatched: 7. CDR3: CAIRGGTGTNEKLFF. CDR3 bases: TGTGCCATCAGGGGCGGGACAGGGACGAATGAAAAACTGTTTTTT.

The genes are TRBV18 and TRBJ2-7; D uncertain. Between the trimmed V and J ends, which lost 6 bases and 3 bases, there was a span of 9 bases. The CDR3 spans 12 residues. The germline V gene has CDR1 KGHSH and CDR2 LQKENI. CDR3 in amino acids: CASSAANYEQYF. CDR3 in DNA: TGTGCCAGCTCCGCGGCCAACTACGAGCAGTACTTC.

The V and J genes are TRBV7-9 and TRBJ2-7; maybe TRBD2 (5 bases). The germline V gene encodes CDR1 SEHNR and CDR2 FQNEAQ (reference sequence). The CDR3 contains 12 residues. V was clipped by 3 bases and J by 3 bases, with 6 bases between them. The CDR3 here is CASSFGVYEQYF. CDR3 nucleotides: TGTGCCAGCAGCTTCGGGGTCTACGAGCAGTACTTC.

This chain joins TRBV7-9 and TRBJ2-5; TRBD2 matches at 7 bases. The CDR3 length is 16 residues. V shed 4 bases and J 2 bases; nucleotides not matched to a gene: 10. Germline V CDR1 and CDR2: SEHNR, FQNEAQ (reference sequence). The DNA for the CDR3 is TGTGCCAGCAGCTCAGGAGGGAGGGAACCTCAAGAGACCCAGTACTTC. It encodes CASSSGGREPQETQYF.

This chain links TRBV28 with TRBJ1-5; 9 bases fit TRBD1. The CDR3 loop spans 15 amino acids. The J segment lost 6 bases and the V segment lost 3 bases, leaving 6 bases of the junction unmatched. In germline, CDR1 is MDHEN, CDR2 SYDVKM. In nucleotides, the CDR3 is TGTGCCAGCAGTTTTTTGACAGGGGGAGCTCAGCCCCAGCATTTT. Amino acid sequence: CASSFLTGGAQPQHF.

The chain couples TRBV11-2 to TRBJ1-2; 8 bases align to TRBD1. Unmatched junction bases numbered 16, after V lost 5 bases and J lost 8 bases. This CDR3 has 16 residues. Per germline, CDR1 SGHAT and CDR2 FQNNGV. As DNA, the CDR3 is TGTGCCAGCAGCACTGACTACAGGGGGGGTGTTGGAGGCTACACCTTC. This translates into CASSTDYRGGVGGYTF.